The T cell receptor beta chain described here comes from a study of spatial heterogeneity in lung cancer. This clonotype is labeled large. Its antigen remains unidentified. Each CDR3 protein is one row after TCRdb ran MiXCR on the 5' RACE reads. The sample includes several hundred distinct CDR3 sequences, approximately 43% of them seen just once. Study findings and constraints: Tracking of tumor mutation counts was seen in expanded intratumoral alpha and beta TCR counts.

Time point reported: sample taken at primary tumor resection. Germline CDR1 SGHNT, CDR2 YENEEA. The CDR3 totals 19 residues. The V gene lost 2 bases and the J gene lost 0 bases, with 20 bases spanning the gap. This specimen consisted of lung tumor tissue, obtained at surgery. The sequence was obtained from a female donor with early-stage non-small cell lung cancer. This sequence joins TRBV11-3 and TRBJ2-1; D is perhaps TRBD1 (6 bases). CDR3 protein: CASSLYGTGQPNSYNEQFF. The CDR3 bases are TGTGCCAGCAGCTTATACGGGACGGGACAACCTAACTCCTACAATGAGCAGTTCTTC. Filled out from reference TRBV11-3 and TRBJ2-1, the complete variable domain reads EAGVVQSPRYKIIEKKQPVAFWCNPISGHNTLYWYLQNLGQGPELLIRYENEEAVDDSQLPKDRFSAERLKGVDSTLKIQPAELGDSAVYLCASSLYGTGQPNSYNEQFFGPGTRLTVL.